The present entry profiles one TCR beta chain with its context. The clone's antigen remains unknown. It has no much larger one-base neighbor in the sample; base qualities were not kept. To prepare the library, the immunoSEQ multiplex PCR assay was applied. For the multiplex PCR, a mixture combining 60 forward primers for TCR Vbeta segments and 13 reverse primers for TCR Jbeta segments was used. A multiplex PCR assay on genomic DNA amplified the CDR3 region of rearranged TCR beta genes. Amplified TCR beta libraries were sequenced as 87-base-pair reads on the Illumina HiSeq System. Concerning the study's data processing: Across the 600 to 700 repertoires, a later analysis counted roughly 84 million unique TCR beta chains, 9.5 million to 13 million of which were shared by at least two donors. Raw reads were error-corrected and collapsed into unique sequences with a nearest-neighbor algorithm that merged closely related sequences to remove PCR and sequencing errors. To assign V, D and J gene segments, CDR3 sequences were aligned to IMGT reference sequences. For a sequence to be retained, a match of at least six nucleotides to both a V gene segment and a J gene segment was required. Rearrangements were classified as productive when the CDR3 lacked stop codons and remained in frame with V and J, and all other rearrangements were classified as non-productive. Following IMGT convention, CDR3 was defined as the stretch from the second conserved V-encoded cysteine up to the conserved J-encoded phenylalanine. Sequences without an unambiguous match to a single V gene segment were excluded from the earlier analysis of over 500 of the donors. An earlier analysis of 587 of the donors called V segments functional above 56.7% productive rearrangements and segregating when the between-donor standard deviation exceeded 5%. A statistical classification framework was built to diagnose cytomegalovirus status from the catalog of TCR beta chain sequences. In a later analysis, V and J genes were assigned by comparing TCR nucleotide sequences against IMGT/GENE-DB human TR gene sequences. A later analysis assigned CDR3 sequences and most-parsimonious VDJ recombination scenarios with the TCRdist pipeline. In a later analysis, each TCR beta chain was defined by its CDR3 amino acid sequence together with its V-gene family, and reads lacking a unique V-gene family were excluded. To address suspected cross-contamination and a sequencing artifact, a later analysis removed roughly 580 highly shared, low-generation-probability nucleotide sequences. In a later analysis, a clonal expansion index for each public chain was calculated from normalized within-repertoire ranks of inferred template counts. A later analysis computed generation probabilities with a VDJ recombination model fitted to out-of-frame rearrangements, and checked the results against IGoR. A later analysis scored TCR-TCR, TCR-HLA and TCR-CMV co-occurrence with hypergeometric tests, applying a repertoire-size bias correction to TCR pairs. A later analysis estimated false discovery rates by permuting HLA or CMV assignments 20 times. A later analysis grouped co-occurring TCRs with DBSCAN, adding TCRdist sequence similarity when clustering within HLA-allele-positive subsets. For co-occurrence clustering, repertoires with fewer than 30,000 or more than 120,000 public chains were excluded, along with roughly 5 repertoires with anomalous nucleotide sharing. TCRdb holds this immuneACCESS table with in-frame rearrangements only. Some clones are missing; in checked studies, unresolved V genes explain under half, and the rest has no known cause. The V and J calls and the clone size are those of that table, but D and trimming were determined from the DNA. The sample table holds approximately 220,000 clones, of which 65% to 85% were seen once. The ten largest account for 2.5% to 3% of the sample.

The entry originates in a study of cytomegalovirus exposure and HLA in healthy donors (dated by TCRdb to 2016 to 2017). Regarding the complete study: An earlier analysis of several hundred of the donors reported 250 to 350 Gb of sequence data and 100 million to 120 million unique TCR beta sequences obtained from approximately 180 million T cells. Roughly 320 gigabases of sequencing data and 70 million to 95 million unique TCR sequences made up an early release that covered about 640 HLA-typed donors. Of the roughly 410 genotyped donors, 81% were placed in the genetic ancestry cluster associated with self-reported Caucasian donors. The study aimed to test whether cataloging public T cell receptors could reveal signatures of past pathogen exposure. The study used immunosequencing to profile the T cell repertoires of 600 to 850 subjects and linked those repertoires to cytomegalovirus serostatus. Along with the approximately 620-subject first cohort, a separate validation cohort of around 110 different subjects was used. To predict cytomegalovirus infection status, the study combined high-throughput TCR immunosequencing, statistical association of individual TCRs with disease status, and machine learning. To study patterns of TCR occurrence, a later analysis re-analyzed previously published TCR beta repertoires from around 700 donors and added high-resolution HLA genotyping. Rather than drawing on any new phenotypic data, the later analysis identified candidate immune exposures from TCR beta sequences and the way those sequences occurred across donors. To decide whether each TCR beta V gene segment behaved as functional or pseudogenic, an earlier analysis of some 600 of the donors relied on high-throughput TCR beta sequencing. Donor age, sex, ethnicity and CMV serostatus were compiled together with the repertoire data. A later genetic analysis used genome-wide SNP genotypes for about 65% of the roughly 700 donors, treating that subset as a discovery cohort. All discovery cohort repertoires had been generated on a single sequencing platform. Both class I and class II loci were covered by HLA typing, at four-digit resolution. Typing coverage varied by locus: roughly 620-630 donors for A, B, C, DRB1 and DQB1; 522 for DQA1; more than 600 for DPA1; 400 to 480 for DPB1. Roughly five DR-DQ haplotypes were handled as single units for association and clustering, since linkage in the cohort was strong. Among a few hundred genotyped donors of the cohort, an average of about 240,000 unique TCR beta nucleotide sequences were sequenced per donor, about a sixth of them non-productive. What the work shows at the level of the full study, not this receptor alone: According to a later analysis, TCR association rates differed among HLA loci, with DRB1 alleles showing the most associated TCRs and HLA-C alleles showing the fewest. A cluster of highly shared sequence variants was judged likely to represent a technical artifact of the sequencing pipeline. Most CMV-associated TCR beta chains appeared to be HLA-restricted in a later analysis, and the HLA associations seemed to be driven largely by CMV exposure. The study listed over 150 TCR beta chains as associated with cytomegalovirus. An association between a missense DCLRE1C variant and V-gene and J-gene trimming of TCR beta chains was found in a later genetic analysis and replicated in an independent cohort. Only TCR beta chains were sequenced in this cohort, and the absence of alpha or paired-chain data limited detectable features. The authors suggested that the approach could potentially be generalized to other disease states and immunological phenotypes. Presence/absence analyses assumed roughly uniform sequencing depth across donors, an assumption that may not hold. In a later analysis, HLA-associated TCR beta chains were found to be more clonally expanded and to have lower generation probabilities than equally common non-associated chains. A later genetic analysis reported fewer N-insertions in productive TCRs among donors in an Asian-associated ancestry cluster than the roughly 700-donor mean. Several of the top co-occurrence clusters appeared to be linked to parvovirus B19, influenza, CMV and Epstein-Barr virus, according to a later analysis. A few of the identified cytomegalovirus-associated TCR beta chains were confirmed in vitro to be specific for cytomegalovirus antigens. In both the original and validation cohorts, the classifier was reported to diagnose cytomegalovirus status with high specificity and sensitivity. Broadly in line with IMGT annotations, most TCR beta V segments showed up in productive rearrangements about 90% or about 30% of the time in an earlier analysis of approximately 600 of the donors. The earlier analysis of some 560 of the donors excluded 15 to 20 rarely observed V segments, including chromosome 9 orphons, because counts were too low. Assigning TCR associations to individual alleles was difficult when HLA alleles, especially DR and DQ, strongly co-occurred. The only immune exposure information available for the cohort was CMV serostatus. Most TCR sequences were observed very rarely across donors, whereas some public TCRs were present in many individuals. At a false discovery rate of 0.05, a later analysis linked some 17,000 TCR beta sequences to specific HLA alleles. Because some donors lacked HLA typing at each locus, the association tests relied only on the typed subset. A further reported finding was that TCR beta sequences accurately predicted the HLA-A and HLA-B alleles for most subjects in the first cohort. Linkage disequilibrium might explain the correlated functional status among segregating V segments, but an unknown experimental factor could not be excluded. Because the 87-base-pair reads could not distinguish some IMGT-functional V segments, including TRBV6-2 and TRBV6-3, those segments were excluded.

The cohort comprised fewer than 700 healthy bone marrow donors. Cohort members were all nominally healthy when sampled, although unrecorded immune exposures were likely present. The donor was CMV seronegative and was included in the group of 352 seronegative cohort members. A peripheral blood sample was collected from each donor, and TCR beta sequencing was performed on peripheral blood mononuclear cells. Genomic DNA was extracted from the blood cell samples with the Qiagen DNeasy Blood Extraction Kit. The CDR3 runs 14 residues from the cysteine to the phenylalanine. CDR3 DNA is the only sequence kept; it has 42 bases, read in frame from the first base. The germline V gene (reference sequence) supplies CDR1 MNHEY and CDR2 SMNVEV. Trimming at the junction amounts to 8 bases on V and 2 bases on J, and the germline ends lie 16 bases apart.

Sequencing was carried out using PBMCs. Here the chain combines TRBV27 and TRBJ2-7, with a weak D call of TRBD2 (8 bases match). The receptor was derived from a man aged 30-40 years in good health and CMV-seronegative. The CDR3 region has the sequence CASLGRGPTYEQYF. The DNA sequence reads TGTGCCAGCCTCGGGAGGGGGCCAACCTACGAGCAGTACTTC.